A single sample is the source of the 32 T cell receptor beta chains below, sequenced in a study of shared clonotypes between healthy human individuals (TCRdb year 2020). The library was generated by the immunoSEQ multiplex PCR assay. Drawn from immuneACCESS, this table holds only the in-frame rearrangements with V and J called that TCRdb kept. Clones are partly lost; checked studies trace under half to an unresolved V gene and leave the rest unexplained. Within this sample are about 2.5 million clones, with 85% to 95% of them counted one time only. The ten most abundant clones make up around 0.35% of the sample. Sequencing was performed on naive CD4+ T cells from PBMCs. The meaning of the sample's cell subset or site label: CD45RA+ positively selected. The receptors were gathered from a man aged 18 to 35 in good health. Some clones in this sample may be carry-over from other donors' samples.

This clone was seen just once. The chain carries TRBV4-3 and TRBJ2-1, with no clear D. The CDR3 has 15 residues. From germline, CDR1 is LGHNA and CDR2 YSLEER. V dropped 0 bases and J dropped 0 bases, with 6 bases sitting between them. CDR3 in amino acids: CASSQDWDSYNEQFF. In DNA, the CDR3 is TGCGCCAGCAGCCAAGACTGGGACTCCTACAATGAGCAGTTCTTC.

The rearrangement links TRBV21-1 to TRBJ2-1; TRBD2 is taken as the D call from the table, unchecked against the DNA. TRBV21-1 corresponds to a pseudogene. The CDR3 contains 17 residues. This CDR3 is CASSKAPGLDPHNEQFF. CDR3 coding DNA: TGTGCCAGCAGCAAAGCGCCTGGACTAGACCCCCACAATGAGCAGTTCTTC.

The chain recombines TRBV7-9 with TRBJ2-3; D gene uncertain. Trimming shortened V by 1 base and J by 5 bases, and 10 bases separated the two germline ends. Germline V gives CDR1 SEHNR, CDR2 FQNEAQ (reference sequence). CDR3 length equals 14 residues. The CDR3 DNA reads as TGTGCCAGCAGCTTAGAACCTTCAATAGATACGCAGTATTTT. Encoded protein: CASSLEPSIDTQYF. Based on the CDR3 plus reference TRBV7-9 and TRBJ2-3, the full variable domain is DTGVSQNPRHKITKRGQNVTFRCDPISEHNRLYWYRQTLGQGPEFLTYFQNEAQLEKSRLLSDRFSAERPKGSFSTLEIQRTEQGDSAMYLCASSLEPSIDTQYFGPGTRLTVL.

The gene calls are TRBV11-2 and TRBJ2-1; 7 positions match TRBD2. Germline trimming cut 6 bases from V and 9 bases from J; bases unmatched to any gene: 11. Germline V gives CDR1 SGHAT, CDR2 FQNNGV. The CDR3 length is 14 residues. As DNA, the CDR3 is TGTGCCAGCAGTCAGGCGGGAGTATCCGGTGAGCAGTTCTTC. This gives the protein CASSQAGVSGEQFF.

The chain carries TRBV7-3 and TRBJ2-6, with TRBD2 identical over 13 bases. J lost 2 bases, V lost 3 bases, and 16 bases had no gene match. Germline V gene lookup returns CDR1 SGHTA and CDR2 FQGTGA. The CDR3 spans 22 residues. The CDR3 here is CASSFEGLAGSWEKPGANVLTF. In DNA, the CDR3 is TGTGCCAGCAGCTTCGAGGGACTAGCGGGGTCCTGGGAGAAACCTGGGGCCAACGTCCTGACTTTC.

This clone was observed a few times. The CDR3 DNA follows: TGTGCCAGCAGTCATTCCAGGAACACTGAAGCTTTCTTT. This sequence encodes CASSHSRNTEAFF. V gene TRBV14 combines with J gene TRBJ1-1; unclear D gene. The V end was cut by 6 bases, the J end by 1 base, with 9 bases between. There are 13 residues in the CDR3. The germline V gene has CDR1 SGHDN and CDR2 FVKESK.

This clone occurred once. This chain connects TRBV9 to TRBJ2-1; weak D call: TRBD2 (6 bases). V was trimmed by 1 base and J by 2 bases, leaving 10 bases between them. Germline-derived CDR1 and CDR2 are SGDLS and YYNGEE. The CDR3 length is 15 residues. The CDR3 reads CASSVSAGTYNEQFF. Written as DNA, the CDR3 is TGTGCCAGCAGCGTATCGGCGGGGACCTACAATGAGCAGTTCTTC.

The chain combines TRBV28 with TRBJ2-7; TRBD2 is a possible D gene (6 bases). V was pared by 4 bases and J by 0 bases, with 13 bases between. Germline V gene lookup returns CDR1 MDHEN and CDR2 SYDVKM. The CDR3 runs to 15 residues. CDR3: CASSYLGEVSYEQYF. The CDR3, as DNA: TGTGCCAGCAGTTACCTCGGGGAGGTCTCCTACGAGCAGTACTTC.

Regarding this clone: An end of the junction differs from the germline gene, which may be a read error. The chain uses TRBV6-6 and TRBJ2-3; the match to TRBD2 covers 9 bases. Germline CDR1 is MNHNY and CDR2 is SVGAGI (reference sequence). The CDR3 is 11 amino acids. CDR3 residues: CASSYGTSHTF. Written as DNA, the CDR3 is TGTGCCAGCAGTTATGGGACTAGCCATACTTTT.

A remark on this clone: The identical CDR3 is also encoded by other nucleotide sequences in the sample. The CDR3 protein is CASSLASGSSYEQYF. In nucleotides, the CDR3 is TGCGCCAGCAGCTTGGCCAGCGGGTCCTCCTACGAGCAGTACTTC. This rearrangement joins TRBV5-1 to TRBJ2-7; D may be TRBD2 (6 bases). This CDR3 is 15 amino acids long. V lost 0 bases, J lost 0 bases, and 10 bases lay in between. Germline CDR1 reads SGHRS; CDR2 reads YFSETQ.

V is TRBV19 and J is TRBJ2-6, with D possibly matching TRBD1 (6 bases). Germline CDR1 LNHDA, CDR2 SQIVND (reference sequence). The CDR3 covers 16 residues. V was shortened by 2 bases and J by 4 bases, with 12 bases between the two germline ends. CDR3 in amino acids: CASSILTGSGANVLTF. The CDR3 coding sequence is TGTGCCAGTAGTATACTAACAGGGTCAGGGGCCAACGTCCTGACTTTC.

About this clone itself: Other DNA sequences in the same sample also yield this CDR3. The genes are TRBV6-5 and TRBJ1-1; D ambiguous. CDR1 and CDR2 from the germline V gene are MNHEY and SVGAGI. The length of the CDR3 is 11 residues. Trimming pared 7 bases from V and 2 bases from J, leaving 5 bases between. Here the CDR3 DNA reads TGTGCCAGCAAACTAAACACTGAAGCTTTCTTT. It specifies CASKLNTEAFF.

The genes are TRBV7-7 and TRBJ2-2, with 9 nucleotides matching TRBD1. J gave up 3 bases and V 5 bases, and 1 base lay outside the gene matches. This CDR3 region has 14 residues. CDR1 and CDR2 from the germline V gene are SSHAT and FNYEAQ (reference sequence). CDR3 amino acids: CASSRQGDTGELFF. The DNA for the CDR3 is TGTGCCAGCAGCCGACAGGGGGACACCGGGGAGCTGTTTTTT.

The V and J genes are TRBV5-1 and TRBJ2-1, with TRBD1 as a possible D gene (5 bases). This CDR3 region has 15 residues. Germline CDR1 reads SGHRS; CDR2 reads YFSETQ. The germline V and J ends were trimmed by 2 bases and 7 bases, with 16 bases remaining between them. The CDR3 spells CASSFLPGMENEQFF. CDR3 DNA sequence: TGCGCCAGCAGCTTTCTGCCAGGGATGGAGAATGAGCAGTTCTTC. Together with reference TRBV5-1 and TRBJ2-1, the CDR3 gives the full variable domain: KAGVTQTPRYLIKTRGQQVTLSCSPISGHRSVSWYQQTPGQGLQFLFEYFSETQRNKGNFPGRFSGRQFSNSRSEMNVSTLELGDSALYLCASSFLPGMENEQFFGPGTRLTVL.

The chain is built from TRBV5-1 and TRBJ2-7; 12 bases map to TRBD2. This CDR3 contains 16 residues. Looked up from germline, CDR1 is SGHRS and CDR2 is YFSETQ. The J segment lost 3 bases and the V segment lost 0 bases, leaving 4 bases of the junction unmatched. CDR3 in DNA: TGCGCCAGCAGCTTGGGCGGGGGACTAGCGGGCTACGAGCAGTACTTC. This encodes CASSLGGGLAGYEQYF.

DNA for the CDR3: TGTGCCACCAGCAGGGGGGGAGGAATCAGCACAGATACGCAGTATTTT. Translating gives CATSRGGGISTDTQYF. The chain uses TRBV15 and TRBJ2-3, with D tentatively TRBD2 (6 bases). This CDR3 is 16 amino acids long. The V and J ends lost 3 bases and 0 bases respectively, with 13 bases between them. CDR1 LNHNV and CDR2 YYDKDF come from the germline V gene (reference sequence).

This sequence joins TRBV29-1 and TRBJ2-3, with D maybe TRBD2 (5 bases). The CDR3 covers 13 residues. From germline, CDR1 is SQVTM and CDR2 ANQGSEA. The V end lost 8 bases, the J end lost 4 bases, and 16 bases lay between the germline ends. The CDR3 coding sequence is TGCAGCTGGGCGGGTTGGGCCTCAGATACGCAGTATTTT. Encoded protein: CSWAGWASDTQYF.

The chain couples TRBV9 to TRBJ2-1, with no clear D. Germline CDR1 is SGDLS and CDR2 is YYNGEE. CDR3 size: 16 residues. Trimming removed 1 base at V and 2 bases at J, with 13 bases between. The CDR3: CASSVMGTAAYNEQFF. CDR3 nucleotides: TGTGCCAGCAGCGTAATGGGCACTGCGGCCTACAATGAGCAGTTCTTC.

J is TRBJ2-1 and V is TRBV9, with 13 positions matching TRBD2. The junction had 9 bases not matched to a gene; V was cut back by 2 bases and J by 4 bases. This CDR3 spans 18 amino acids. The germline CDR1 and CDR2 sequences are SGDLS and YYNGEE. In DNA form, the CDR3 reads TGTGCCAGCAGCGTTCATGACCGGACTAGCGGGAGTTACAATGAGCAGTTCTTC. Translation gives CASSVHDRTSGSYNEQFF.

This clone appeared a few times. The chain recombines TRBV5-4 with TRBJ1-1; D may be TRBD1 (6 bases). The CDR3 is made up of 14 amino acids. Germline assignment: CDR1 SGHNT and CDR2 YYREEE (reference sequence). The V end lost 4 bases, the J end lost 3 bases, and 13 bases lay between the germline ends. The CDR3 nucleotides read TGTGCCAGCAGCCGTAAGACAGGCGACACTGAAGCTTTCTTT. As protein: CASSRKTGDTEAFF.

The chain uses TRBV27 and TRBJ2-7, with 12 nucleotides matching TRBD1. Trimming cost V 6 bases and J 3 bases; bases outside gene matches: 6. The germline V gene encodes CDR1 MNHEY and CDR2 SMNVEV (reference sequence). CDR3 length: 15 amino acids. The CDR3 is CASSRGQGAFYEQYF. The CDR3, as DNA: TGTGCCAGCAGCCGGGGACAGGGGGCTTTCTACGAGCAGTACTTC.

The table lists this clone with a count of one. The chain combines TRBV2 with TRBJ2-2; D is ambiguous. Germline-derived CDR1 and CDR2 are SNHLY and FYNNEI. The CDR3 extends over 12 amino acids. V was cut by 6 bases and J by 5 bases, with 7 bases left in between. CDR3 bases: TGTGCCAGCAGGATGGATACCGGGGAGCTGTTTTTT. It specifies CASRMDTGELFF. The variable domain in full, with the rest retrieved from reference TRBV2 and TRBJ2-2, is EPEVTQTPSHQVTQMGQEVILRCVPISNHLYFYWYRQILGQKVEFLVSFYNNEISEKSEIFDDQFSVERPDGSNFTLKIRSTKLEDSAMYFCASRMDTGELFFGEGSRLTVL.

In this sample, this clone turned up a few times. The V and J genes are TRBV6-6 and TRBJ1-2; possible D gene TRBD1, 6 bases. Germline-derived CDR1 and CDR2 are MNHNY and SVGAGI (reference sequence). The CDR3 consists of 14 residues. V was trimmed by 3 bases and J by 2 bases, leaving 10 bases between them. CDR3 nucleotide sequence: TGTGCCAGCAGTTATGGACAGACGAACTATGGCTACACCTTC. It yields the protein CASSYGQTNYGYTF.

The chain has TRBV6-6 and TRBJ1-1, with D uncertain. The V end lost 0 bases, the J end lost 3 bases, and 11 bases lay between the germline ends. Germline loops: CDR1 MNHNY, CDR2 SVGAGI (reference sequence). This CDR3 has 15 amino acids. CDR3 loop: CASSYSTRRDTEAFF. CDR3 DNA sequence: TGTGCCAGCAGTTACTCGACTCGGCGGGACACTGAAGCTTTCTTT.

The chain couples TRBV18 to TRBJ1-4; TRBD1 matches at 9 bases. Germline V gene lookup returns CDR1 KGHSH and CDR2 LQKENI. With 4 bases clipped from V and 0 bases from J, the junction kept 12 bases outside the gene matches. The CDR3 is 19 amino acids. The CDR3 nucleotides are TGTGCCAGCTCACTGAACGCACAGGGGGCGAGGACAACTAATGAAAAACTGTTTTTT. This codes for CASSLNAQGARTTNEKLFF. Full variable domain (remainder filled in from reference TRBV18 and TRBJ1-4): NAGVMQNPRHLVRRRGQEARLRCSPMKGHSHVYWYRQLPEEGLKFMVYLQKENIIDESGMPKERFSAEFPKEGPSILRIQQVVRGDSAAYFCASSLNAQGARTTNEKLFFGSGTQLSVL.

The chain joins TRBV10-3 to TRBJ2-7; TRBD2 aligns across 11 bases. The CDR3 is 15 amino acids. Germline-derived CDR1 and CDR2 are ENHRY and SYGVKD. V shed 6 bases, J shed 2 bases, and the junction held 6 bases outside the gene matches. CDR3 DNA sequence: TGTGCCATCAGGGCCGGGACTAGCGGTACCTACGAGCAGTACTTC. This encodes CAIRAGTSGTYEQYF.

CDR3 in DNA: TGTGCCAGCACCCCCGCGGGGACTAACTATGGCTACACCTTC. Its protein is CASTPAGTNYGYTF. The V gene is TRBV6-5, the J gene TRBJ1-2; no reliable D call. In germline, CDR1 is MNHEY, CDR2 SVGAGI. The CDR3 sequence is 14 residues long. The V gene lost 7 bases and the J gene lost 0 bases, with 12 bases spanning the gap.

The chain uses TRBV7-9 and TRBJ2-7; no definite D call. Trimming cost V 0 bases and J 2 bases, with 8 bases left between them. CDR3 length: 14 amino acids. Germline assignment: CDR1 SEHNR and CDR2 FQNEAQ (reference sequence). The CDR3 region is CASSLAVSTYEQYF. CDR3 sequence (DNA): TGTGCCAGCAGCTTAGCTGTCTCGACCTACGAGCAGTACTTC.

This clone was recorded once. The chain combines TRBV19 with TRBJ2-6; D is unresolved. This CDR3 is 15 amino acids long. The germline V gene has CDR1 LNHDA and CDR2 SQIVND (reference sequence). V was clipped by 10 bases and J by 1 base, with 14 bases between them. The CDR3 is CATSGLRSGANVLTF. Written as DNA, the CDR3 is TGTGCCACCAGTGGCCTGAGGTCTGGGGCCAACGTCCTGACTTTC.

The rearrangement uses TRBV28 and TRBJ2-7; 7 bases are shared with TRBD2. V lost 6 bases, J lost 1 base, and 6 bases stayed unmatched. This CDR3 has 14 amino acids. Germline CDR1 MDHEN, CDR2 SYDVKM. CDR3 nucleotides: TGTGCCAGCAGCGAAGCGGGAAAATCCTACGAGCAGTACTTC. This gives the protein CASSEAGKSYEQYF.

The V and J genes are TRBV19 and TRBJ1-1, with D unclear. Germline CDR1 reads LNHDA; CDR2 reads SQIVND (reference sequence). The CDR3 length is 14 residues. The V end was cut by 6 bases, the J end by 8 bases, with 19 bases between. The CDR3 is CASRTNAGRYEAFF. The DNA of the CDR3 is TGTGCCAGTAGGACGAACGCCGGGCGCTACGAAGCTTTCTTT.

V is TRBV7-9 and J is TRBJ1-1, with 9 bases that match TRBD1. CDR1 is SEHNR, CDR2 FQNEAQ, per germline (reference sequence). The CDR3 is 14 residues long. V dropped 5 bases and J dropped 7; count of bases not matched to a gene: 8. The CDR3 region is CASSPGDRVGEAFF. The CDR3 nucleotides read TGTGCCAGCAGCCCAGGGGACAGGGTCGGTGAAGCTTTCTTT.